This record concerns one T cell receptor (beta chain) sequence. Its specificity is not known. Data came from immunoSEQ multiplex PCR; TCRdb stores just in-frame clones and leaves some out. The sample includes under 200,000 clones, under 95% of them seen just once. The sample belongs to a study of cytomegalovirus exposure and HLA in healthy donors. In the study overall: The same platform used for the 650 to 700 first-cohort repertoires was also used for the 95 to 150 validation repertoires, as a later analysis reported. General study findings and limits: Cytomegalovirus status was reportedly diagnosed by the classifier with high specificity and sensitivity. The tendency of first-cohort TCR clusters to co-occur in the roughly 130 validation repertoires emerged from a later analysis. Among the CMV-associated chains, a few were confirmed in vitro as specific for CMV antigens.

Looked up from germline, CDR1 is KGHSH and CDR2 is LQKENI. CDR3 length equals 16 residues. With 1 base clipped from V and 5 bases from J, the junction kept 4 bases outside the gene matches. Material for sequencing was PBMCs. This chain links TRBV18 with TRBJ2-2; 10 bases line up with TRBD2. The origin of this receptor is a woman between 18 and 30 years old in good health and CMV-seropositive. The CDR3 DNA reads as TGTGCCAGCTCACCACTAGCGGGAGGTGAAACCGGGGAGCTGTTTTTT. Protein: CASSPLAGGETGELFF. The entire variable domain, with the rest obtained from reference TRBV18 and TRBJ2-2, is as follows: NAGVMQNPRHLVRRRGQEARLRCSPMKGHSHVYWYRQLPEEGLKFMVYLQKENIIDESGMPKERFSAEFPKEGPSILRIQQVVRGDSAAYFCASSPLAGGETGELFFGEGSRLTVL.